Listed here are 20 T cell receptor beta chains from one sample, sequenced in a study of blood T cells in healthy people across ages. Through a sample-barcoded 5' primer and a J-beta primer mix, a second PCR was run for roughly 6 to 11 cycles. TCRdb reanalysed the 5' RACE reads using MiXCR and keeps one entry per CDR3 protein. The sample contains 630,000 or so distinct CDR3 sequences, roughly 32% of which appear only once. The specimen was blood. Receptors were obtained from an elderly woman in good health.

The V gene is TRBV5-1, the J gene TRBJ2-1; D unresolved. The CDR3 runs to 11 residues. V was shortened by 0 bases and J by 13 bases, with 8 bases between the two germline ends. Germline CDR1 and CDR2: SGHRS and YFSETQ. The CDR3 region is CASSLGETQFF. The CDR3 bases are TGCGCCAGCAGCTTGGGTGAGACCCAGTTCTTC.

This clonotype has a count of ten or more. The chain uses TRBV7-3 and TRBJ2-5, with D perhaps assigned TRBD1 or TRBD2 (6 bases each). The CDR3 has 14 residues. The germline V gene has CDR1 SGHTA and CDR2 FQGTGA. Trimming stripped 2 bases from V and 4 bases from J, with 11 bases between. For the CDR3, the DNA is TGTGCCAGCAGCTTAGAGGGGGGAGGAGAGACCCAGTACTTC. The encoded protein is CASSLEGGGETQYF.

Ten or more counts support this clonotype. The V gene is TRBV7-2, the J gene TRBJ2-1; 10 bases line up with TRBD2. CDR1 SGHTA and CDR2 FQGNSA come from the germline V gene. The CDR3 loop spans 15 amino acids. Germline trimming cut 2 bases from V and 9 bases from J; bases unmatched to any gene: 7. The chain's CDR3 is CASSLRTVAGGEQFF. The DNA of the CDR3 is TGTGCCAGCAGCTTACGGACGGTAGCGGGGGGTGAGCAGTTCTTC. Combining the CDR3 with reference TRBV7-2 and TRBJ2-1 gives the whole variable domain GAGVSQSPSNKVTEKGKDVELRCDPISGHTALYWYRQSLGQGLEFLIYFQGNSAPDKSGLPSDRFSAERTGGSVSTLTIQRTQQEDSAVYLCASSLRTVAGGEQFFGPGTRLTVL.

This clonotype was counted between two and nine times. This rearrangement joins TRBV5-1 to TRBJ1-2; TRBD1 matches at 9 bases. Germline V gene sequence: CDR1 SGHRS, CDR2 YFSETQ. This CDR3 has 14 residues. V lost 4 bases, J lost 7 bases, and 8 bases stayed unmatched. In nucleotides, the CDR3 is TGCGCCAGCAGCGACACCGGGACAGGGTTTGGCTACACCTTC. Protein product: CASSDTGTGFGYTF.

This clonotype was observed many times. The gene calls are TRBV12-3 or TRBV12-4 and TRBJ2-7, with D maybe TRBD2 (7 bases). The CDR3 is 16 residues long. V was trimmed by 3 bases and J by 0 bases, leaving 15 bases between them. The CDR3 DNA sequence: TGTGCCAGCAGTTTCGGATCGGGGGGCTCCTCCTACGAGCAGTACTTC. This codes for CASSFGSGGSSYEQYF.

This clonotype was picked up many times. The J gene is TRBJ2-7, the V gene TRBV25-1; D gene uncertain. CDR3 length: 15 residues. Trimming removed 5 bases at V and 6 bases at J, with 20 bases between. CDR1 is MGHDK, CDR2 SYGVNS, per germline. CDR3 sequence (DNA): TGTGCCAGCAGTTACCCCGACCCTCTCCTCGGCGAGCAGTACTTC. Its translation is CASSYPDPLLGEQYF.

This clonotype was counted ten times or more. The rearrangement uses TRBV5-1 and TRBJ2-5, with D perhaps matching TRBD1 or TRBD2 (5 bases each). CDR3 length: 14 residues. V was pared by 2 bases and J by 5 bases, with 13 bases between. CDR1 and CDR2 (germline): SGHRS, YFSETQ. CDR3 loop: CASSFRDGGETQYF. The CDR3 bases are TGCGCCAGCAGCTTCAGGGATGGCGGGGAGACCCAGTACTTC.

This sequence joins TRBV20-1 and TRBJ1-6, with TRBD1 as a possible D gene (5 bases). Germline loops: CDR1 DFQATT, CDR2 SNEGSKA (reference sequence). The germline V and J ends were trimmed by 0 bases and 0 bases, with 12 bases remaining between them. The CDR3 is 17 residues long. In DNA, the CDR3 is TGCAGTGCTAGAGATCTGACAGAGAGCTCCTATAATTCACCCCTCCACTTT. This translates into CSARDLTESSYNSPLHF.

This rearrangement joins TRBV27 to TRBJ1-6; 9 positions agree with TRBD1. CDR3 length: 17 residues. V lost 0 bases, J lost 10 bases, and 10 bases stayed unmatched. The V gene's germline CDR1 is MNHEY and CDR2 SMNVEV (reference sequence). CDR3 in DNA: TGTGCCAGCAGTTTATCGGACCCCGGGACAGGGTGGTCACCCCTCCACTTT. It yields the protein CASSLSDPGTGWSPLHF.

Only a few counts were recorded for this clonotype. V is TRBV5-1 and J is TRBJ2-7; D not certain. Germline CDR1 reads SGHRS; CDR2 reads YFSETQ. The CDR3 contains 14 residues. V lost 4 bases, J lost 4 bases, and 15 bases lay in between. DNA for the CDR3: TGCGCCAGCAGCCCCGGCAGCCAAGGTTACGAGCAGTACTTC. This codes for CASSPGSQGYEQYF.

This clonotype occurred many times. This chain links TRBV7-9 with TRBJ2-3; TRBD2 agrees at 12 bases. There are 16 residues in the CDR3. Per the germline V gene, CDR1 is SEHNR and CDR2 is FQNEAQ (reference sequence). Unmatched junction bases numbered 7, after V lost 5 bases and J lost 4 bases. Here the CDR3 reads CASSLRTSGVADTQYF. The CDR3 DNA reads TGTGCCAGCAGCCTCCGGACTAGCGGGGTGGCAGATACGCAGTATTTT.

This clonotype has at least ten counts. CDR3 protein: CSARVGGAYEQYF. The DNA for the CDR3 is TGCAGTGCTAGAGTTGGCGGGGCCTACGAGCAGTACTTC. V is TRBV20-1 and J is TRBJ2-7; tentatively, D is TRBD2 (6 bases). Looked up from germline, CDR1 is DFQATT and CDR2 is SNEGSKA (reference sequence). The V end was cut by 1 base, the J end by 2 bases, with 9 bases between. The CDR3 sequence is 13 residues long.

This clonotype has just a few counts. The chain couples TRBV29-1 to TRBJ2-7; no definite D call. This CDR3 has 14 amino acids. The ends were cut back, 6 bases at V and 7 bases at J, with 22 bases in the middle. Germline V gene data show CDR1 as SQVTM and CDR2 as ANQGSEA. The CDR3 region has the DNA TGCAGCGTCCAACTGGGTCGGTCCTACAATGAGCAGTACTTC. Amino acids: CSVQLGRSYNEQYF.

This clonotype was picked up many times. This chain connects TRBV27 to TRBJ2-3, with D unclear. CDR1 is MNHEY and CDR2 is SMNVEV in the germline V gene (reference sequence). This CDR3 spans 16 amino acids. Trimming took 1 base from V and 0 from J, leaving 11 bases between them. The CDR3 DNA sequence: TGTGCCAGCAGTTTATTTGCGGACCCTAGCACAGATACGCAGTATTTT. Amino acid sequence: CASSLFADPSTDTQYF.

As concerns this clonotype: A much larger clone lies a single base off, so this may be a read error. The CDR3 DNA is TGCGCCAGCTCAGGGGCAGCCTTTAACCGCATGAACACTGAAGCTTTCTTT. Translation gives CASSGAAFNRMNTEAFF. The chain combines TRBV5-1 with TRBJ1-1; maybe TRBD1 (6 bases). Germline loops: CDR1 SGHRS, CDR2 YFSETQ. CDR3 length: 17 residues. V lost 7 bases and J 0 bases, leaving 22 bases between the germline ends.

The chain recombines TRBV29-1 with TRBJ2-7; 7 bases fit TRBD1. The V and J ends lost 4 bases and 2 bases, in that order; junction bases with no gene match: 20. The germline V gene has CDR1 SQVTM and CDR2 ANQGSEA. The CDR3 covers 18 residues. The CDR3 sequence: CSVAIRGQSLRGTYEQYF. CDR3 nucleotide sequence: TGCAGCGTTGCGATTAGGGGGCAGAGTCTTCGGGGCACCTACGAGCAGTACTTC.

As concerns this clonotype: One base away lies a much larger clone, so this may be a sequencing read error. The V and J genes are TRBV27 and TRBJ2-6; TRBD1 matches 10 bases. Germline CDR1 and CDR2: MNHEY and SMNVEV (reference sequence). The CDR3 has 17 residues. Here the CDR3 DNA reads TGTGCCAGCAGTGACCGGGACAGGGGTACCGGGGTCAACGTCCTGACTTTC. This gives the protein CASSDRDRGTGVNVLTF.

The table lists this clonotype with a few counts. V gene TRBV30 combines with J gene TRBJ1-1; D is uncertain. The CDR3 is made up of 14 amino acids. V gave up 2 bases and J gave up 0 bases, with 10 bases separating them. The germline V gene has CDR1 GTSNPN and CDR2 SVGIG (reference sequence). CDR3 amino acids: CAWSLALMNTEAFF. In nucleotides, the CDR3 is TGTGCCTGGAGTTTGGCCCTAATGAACACTGAAGCTTTCTTT. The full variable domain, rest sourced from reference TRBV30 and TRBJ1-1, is SQTIHQWPATLVQPVGSPLSLECTVEGTSNPNLYWYRQAAGRGLQLLFYSVGIGQISSEVPQNLSASRPQDRQFILSSKKLLLSDSGFYLCAWSLALMNTEAFFGQGTRLTVV.

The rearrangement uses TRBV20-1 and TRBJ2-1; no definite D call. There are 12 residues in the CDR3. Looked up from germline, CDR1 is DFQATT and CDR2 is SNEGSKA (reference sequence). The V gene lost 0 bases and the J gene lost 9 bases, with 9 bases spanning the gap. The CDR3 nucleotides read TGCAGTGCTAGAGATCGGTTCGTTGAGCAGTTCTTC. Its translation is CSARDRFVEQFF.

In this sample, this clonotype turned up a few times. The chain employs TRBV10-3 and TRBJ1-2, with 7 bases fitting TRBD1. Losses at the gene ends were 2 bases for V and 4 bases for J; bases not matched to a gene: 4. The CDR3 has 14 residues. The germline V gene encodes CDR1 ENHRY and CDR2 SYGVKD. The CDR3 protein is CAISEPTGFYGYTF. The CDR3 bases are TGTGCCATCAGTGAGCCGACAGGGTTCTATGGCTACACCTTC.